This is a list of T cell receptor beta chains from one sample in a study of T cells in Graves' hyperthyroidism and ophthalmopathy. Via MiXCR, TCRdb re-called the multiplex PCR reads, giving one row per CDR3 protein. The sample holds about 840,000 distinct CDR3 sequences, 38% seen once. The sample was blood. The receptors come from a man aged 18 to 30 with Graves' hyperthyroidism. Each CDR3 is given with its conserved first and last residue. D genes are given only for firm matches. A row's size may be missing; if present it is once, few, many or a size class.

j_call d_call clone_size v_call cdr3_aa cdr3_nt
TRBJ2-1 NA NA TRBV29-1 CSVDGGPGRNEQFF TGCAGCGTTGACGGGGGGCCGGGGCGGAATGAGCAGTTCTTC
TRBJ2-2 TRBD2 many TRBV9 CASSETSGTYTGELFF TGTGCCAGCAGCGAGACTAGCGGGACTTATACCGGGGAGCTGTTTTTT
TRBJ1-5 TRBD1 many TRBV19 CASSTSGGSGNQPQHF TGTGCCAGTAGTACTTCAGGGGGATCGGGCAATCAGCCCCAGCATTTT
TRBJ1-1 NA few TRBV20-1 CSATPDRMNTEAFF TGCAGTGCTACCCCCGACAGGATGAACACTGAAGCTTTCTTT
TRBJ2-3 NA NA TRBV7-2 CASSLVSIATLTDTQYF TGTGCCAGCAGCTTAGTAAGCATTGCGACCCTGACAGATACGCAGTATTTT
TRBJ1-1 NA NA TRBV7-3 CASSIGRGAFF TGTGCCAGCAGTATAGGCAGGGGAGCTTTCTTT
TRBJ2-6 TRBD1 NA TRBV10-3 CAIRSDRGGEGANVLTF TGTGCCATCAGGTCGGACAGGGGTGGTGAGGGGGCCAACGTCCTGACTTTC
TRBJ2-7 NA NA TRBV7-8 CAWSAGNFYEQYF TGTGCCTGGAGTGCGGGAAACTTCTACGAGCAGTACTTC
TRBJ1-2 NA NA TRBV25-1 CASSAGLVGYTF TGTGCCAGCAGCGCCGGACTTGTGGGCTACACCTTC
TRBJ2-7 NA many TRBV2 CASSAGDFLEQYF TGTGCCAGCAGTGCGGGGGATTTTCTCGAGCAGTACTTC
TRBJ2-2 TRBD1 NA TRBV7-9 CASSPRTGGKDTGELFF TGTGCCAGCAGCCCGAGGACAGGGGGTAAAGACACCGGGGAGCTGTTTTTT
TRBJ2-5 NA NA TRBV30 CAWSVRQLQETQYF TGTGCCTGGAGTGTACGACAGTTACAAGAGACCCAGTACTTC
TRBJ1-5 TRBD1 NA TRBV29-1 CSVVGTGDNQPQHF TGCAGCGTTGTAGGGACAGGGGACAATCAGCCCCAGCATTTT
TRBJ1-4 NA few TRBV5-1 CASSPLGDEKLFF TGCGCCAGCAGCCCCCTGGGGGATGAAAAACTGTTTTTT
TRBJ2-7 TRBD1 NA TRBV25-1 CASSPNPGPGQDYDQYF TGTGCCAGCAGCCCCAACCCCGGGCCGGGACAGGACTACGATCAGTACTTC
TRBJ1-1 NA many TRBV5-1 CASSLRVNTEAFF TGCGCCAGCAGCTTGAGGGTCAACACTGAAGCTTTCTTT
TRBJ1-1 NA NA TRBV5-1 CASSLVGVSEASF TGCGCCAGCAGCTTGGTGGGGGTGTCCGAAGCTTCCTTT
TRBJ2-6 TRBD2 few TRBV9 CASSRGGTISGANVLTF TGTGCCAGCAGCCGCGGGGGAACGATCTCTGGGGCCAACGTCCTGACTTTC
TRBJ2-7 NA many TRBV25-1 CASSEVSGSRGAYEQYF TGTGCCAGCAGTGAGGTCTCCGGGAGCCGGGGAGCGTACGAGCAGTACTTC
TRBJ1-4 TRBD1 many TRBV10-3 CATQGAATNEKLFF TGTGCCACCCAGGGGGCCGCAACTAATGAAAAACTGTTTTTT
TRBJ1-1 NA few TRBV4-2 CASSQVRGMNTEAFF TGTGCCAGCAGCCAAGTCCGGGGAATGAACACTGAAGCTTTCTTT
TRBJ1-3 NA many TRBV19 CASSIGDGSGNTIYF TGTGCCAGTAGTATTGGGGACGGCTCTGGAAACACCATATATTTT
TRBJ2-6 TRBD1 NA TRBV7-2 CASSPRTGVNVLTF TGTGCCAGCAGCCCCCGGACAGGGGTCAACGTCCTGACTTTC
TRBJ2-7 TRBD2 NA TRBV5-1 CASSLGGLVKGEQYF TGCGCCAGCAGCTTGGGGGGACTAGTTAAGGGCGAGCAGTACTTC
TRBJ1-1 NA many TRBV9 CASSFLDRNTEAFF TGTGCCAGCAGCTTCCTAGACAGGAACACTGAAGCTTTCTTT
TRBJ1-5 TRBD1 few TRBV6-6 CASSPIDRGHGNQPQHF TGTGCCAGCAGCCCCATCGACAGGGGGCATGGCAATCAGCCCCAGCATTTT
TRBJ1-1 TRBD1 NA TRBV7-8 CASSASRTGAEAFF TGTGCCAGCAGCGCCAGCAGAACAGGGGCTGAAGCTTTCTTT
TRBJ2-7 NA NA TRBV7-2 CASSTEVTSPLERYF TGTGCCAGCAGCACCGAGGTAACTAGCCCTCTCGAGCGGTACTTC
TRBJ2-7 TRBD1 NA TRBV10-3 CAIQGQAGYEQYF TGTGCCATCCAGGGACAGGCGGGCTACGAGCAGTACTTC